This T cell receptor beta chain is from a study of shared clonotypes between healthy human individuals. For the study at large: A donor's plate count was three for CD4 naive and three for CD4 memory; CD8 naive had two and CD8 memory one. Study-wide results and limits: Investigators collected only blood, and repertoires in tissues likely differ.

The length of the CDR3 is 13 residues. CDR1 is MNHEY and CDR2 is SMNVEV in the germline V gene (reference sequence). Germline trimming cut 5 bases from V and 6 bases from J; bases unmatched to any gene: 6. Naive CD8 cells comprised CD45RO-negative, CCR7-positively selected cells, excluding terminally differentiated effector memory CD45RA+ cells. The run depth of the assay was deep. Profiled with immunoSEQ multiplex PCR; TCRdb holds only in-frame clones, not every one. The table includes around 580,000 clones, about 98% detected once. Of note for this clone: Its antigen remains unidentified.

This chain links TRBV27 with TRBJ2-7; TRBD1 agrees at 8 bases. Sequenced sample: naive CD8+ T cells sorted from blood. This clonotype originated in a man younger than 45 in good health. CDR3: CASSQDRALEQYF. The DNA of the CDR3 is TGTGCCAGCAGTCAGGACAGGGCCCTCGAGCAGTACTTC.